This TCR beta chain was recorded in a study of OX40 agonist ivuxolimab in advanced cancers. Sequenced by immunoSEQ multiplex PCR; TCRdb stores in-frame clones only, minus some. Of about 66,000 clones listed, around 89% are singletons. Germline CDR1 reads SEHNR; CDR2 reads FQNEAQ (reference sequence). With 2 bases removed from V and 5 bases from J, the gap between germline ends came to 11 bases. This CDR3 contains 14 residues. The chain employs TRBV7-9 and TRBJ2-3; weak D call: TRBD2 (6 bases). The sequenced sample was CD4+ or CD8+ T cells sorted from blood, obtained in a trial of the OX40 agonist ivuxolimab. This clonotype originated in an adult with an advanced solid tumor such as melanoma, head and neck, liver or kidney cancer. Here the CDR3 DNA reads TGTGCCAGCAGCTTAACCTTGGAGGGAGATACGCAGTATTTT. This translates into CASSLTLEGDTQYF.